Listed below are T cell receptor beta chains from one sample, sequenced in a study of cytotoxic CD8 clonotypes in ibrutinib-treated CLL. Libraries were prepared by immunoSEQ multiplex PCR; TCRdb keeps only in-frame clonotypes and omits some of them. The table includes roughly 200,000 clones, roughly 72% detected once. The source was PBMCs, collected after 24 months of ibrutinib treatment. Every receptor here comes from a human donor with chronic lymphocytic leukemia. CDR3s leave out the opening cysteine and the closing phenylalanine or tryptophan.

cdr3_aa: ASSLAWGPSEQY
j_call: TRBJ2-7
v_call: TRBV7-6

cdr3_aa: ASSSRDRTTGELF
j_call: TRBJ2-2
v_call: TRBV7-7

cdr3_aa: SVATASYNEQF
j_call: TRBJ2-1
v_call: TRBV29-1

cdr3_aa: ASGLAGGSEQY
j_call: TRBJ2-7
v_call: TRBV5-1

cdr3_aa: ASSLRQGEGYT
j_call: TRBJ1-2
v_call: TRBV28

cdr3_aa: ASSLTSNYEQY
j_call: TRBJ2-7
v_call: TRBV5-4

cdr3_aa: ASSPSGTGNEQY
j_call: TRBJ2-7
v_call: TRBV5-1

cdr3_aa: ASSRASYEQF
j_call: TRBJ2-1
v_call: TRBV11-3

cdr3_aa: ASSGTGRATEAF
j_call: TRBJ1-1
v_call: TRBV5-1

cdr3_aa: ASSLTTGGPYGYT
j_call: TRBJ1-2
v_call: TRBV7-9

cdr3_aa: ASSEEPRKGYT
j_call: TRBJ1-2
v_call: TRBV10-1

cdr3_aa: ASSQGASGRKTGELF
j_call: TRBJ2-2
v_call: TRBV4-1

cdr3_aa: ASSPDRSYSNQPQH
j_call: TRBJ1-5
v_call: TRBV7-8

cdr3_aa: ASSHRPGWTEAF
j_call: TRBJ1-1
v_call: TRBV4-1

cdr3_aa: ASSRGGRGTDEQF
j_call: TRBJ2-1
v_call: TRBV11-3

cdr3_aa: ATGEAFHEQF
j_call: TRBJ2-1
v_call: TRBV19

cdr3_aa: ASSVADQGTQY
j_call: TRBJ2-5
v_call: TRBV9

cdr3_aa: AREFSGSSLTNEQF
j_call: TRBJ2-1
v_call: TRBV12-5

cdr3_aa: ASSRGLAGTDTQY
j_call: TRBJ2-3
v_call: TRBV6-6

cdr3_aa: ASSFYPGLQY
j_call: TRBJ2-7
v_call: TRBV27

cdr3_aa: ASSLRAGSSYEQY
j_call: TRBJ2-7
v_call: TRBV7-2

cdr3_aa: AWSVGTANEKLF
j_call: TRBJ1-4
v_call: TRBV30

cdr3_aa: ASSSRDRGGGYEQY
j_call: TRBJ2-7
v_call: TRBV6-6

cdr3_aa: ASSQVSQGSYEQY
j_call: TRBJ2-7
v_call: TRBV14

cdr3_aa: ASSQGQGLYEQY
j_call: TRBJ2-7
v_call: TRBV4-3

cdr3_aa: ASSHLHNEKLF
j_call: TRBJ1-4
v_call: TRBV7-8

cdr3_aa: ASSYTPQGNGYT
j_call: TRBJ1-2
v_call: TRBV6-5

cdr3_aa: ASGLAVNNEQF
j_call: TRBJ2-1
v_call: TRBV27

cdr3_aa: ASSQENTGELF
j_call: TRBJ2-2
v_call: TRBV4-3

cdr3_aa: ASSIPGQGLLNTEAF
j_call: TRBJ1-1
v_call: TRBV19

cdr3_aa: ASSRHAEGTDTQY
j_call: TRBJ2-3
v_call: TRBV6-5